This T cell receptor (beta chain) derives from a study of cytomegalovirus exposure and HLA in healthy donors (dated by TCRdb to the late 2010s). For context, the study as a whole: In an earlier analysis of roughly 590 of the donors, around 290 Gb of sequence data and approximately 100 million unique TCR beta sequences from approximately 180 million T cells were reported. Roughly 300 gigabases of sequencing data and 75 million to 85 million unique TCR sequences made up an early release that covered approximately 620 HLA-typed donors. Among the roughly 400 genotyped donors, under 90% belonged to the genetic ancestry cluster associated with self-reported Caucasian donors. The aim of the study was to test whether cataloging public T cell receptors could identify signatures of past pathogen exposure. The study profiled the T cell repertoires of about 720 subjects by immunosequencing and related them to cytomegalovirus serostatus. In addition to the first cohort of 500 to 850 subjects, a separate validation cohort of approximately 130 different subjects was used. The study combined high-throughput TCR immunosequencing, statistical association of individual TCRs with disease status, and machine learning to predict cytomegalovirus infection status. To study patterns of TCR occurrence, a later analysis re-analyzed previously published TCR beta repertoires from around 670 donors and added high-resolution HLA genotyping. The later analysis used no new phenotypic data to find candidate immune exposures, relying instead on TCR beta sequences and their occurrence across donors. To decide whether each TCR beta V gene segment behaved as functional or pseudogenic, an earlier analysis of 587 of the donors relied on high-throughput TCR beta sequencing. Donor age, sex, ethnicity and CMV serostatus were collected together with the repertoire data. In a later genetic analysis, genome-wide SNP genotypes for 398 of the 666 donors were used, and that subset was treated as a discovery cohort. All discovery cohort repertoires had been generated on a single sequencing platform. Class I and class II HLA loci were covered by the typing at four-digit resolution. The number of typed donors differed by locus: about 629-630 for A, B, C, DRB1 and DQB1; about 520 for DQA1; around 610 for DPA1; and about 470 for DPB1. Roughly 5 DR-DQ haplotypes were treated as single units for association and clustering because of strong linkage in the cohort. Across under 500 genotyped donors of the cohort, an average of approximately 240,000 unique TCR beta nucleotide sequences per donor were sequenced, and 15% to 20% of those sequences were non-productive. The research as a whole found: For the cohort, immune exposure information was limited to CMV serostatus. A cluster of highly shared sequence variants was judged likely to represent a technical artifact of the sequencing pipeline. Approximately 16 rarely observed V segments, including chromosome 9 orphons, were excluded from the earlier analysis of a few hundred of the donors because counts were too low. When HLA alleles, especially DR and DQ, strongly co-occurred, attributing TCR associations to individual alleles was difficult. Across donors, most TCR sequences were observed very rarely, whereas some public TCRs were present in many individuals. A few of the identified cytomegalovirus-associated TCR beta chains were confirmed in vitro to be specific for cytomegalovirus antigens. Correlated functional status among segregating V segments might be attributable to linkage disequilibrium, but an unknown experimental factor could not be ruled out. Sequencing depth was assumed to be roughly uniform across donors in the presence/absence analyses, though that assumption may not hold. The study listed 150 to 200 TCR beta chains as associated with cytomegalovirus. A later analysis found that HLA-associated TCR beta chains were more clonally expanded and had lower generation probabilities than equally common non-associated chains. In a later analysis, TCR association rates were found to vary across HLA loci, with the most associated TCRs seen for DRB1 alleles and the fewest for HLA-C alleles. A later genetic analysis reported fewer N-insertions in productive TCRs among donors in an Asian-associated ancestry cluster than the roughly 700-donor mean. In an earlier analysis of fewer than 750 of the donors, most TCR beta V segments were observed in productive rearrangements about 87% or about 30% of the time, broadly matching IMGT annotations. Only TCR beta chains were sequenced in this cohort, and the absence of alpha or paired-chain data limited detectable features. According to a later analysis, parvovirus B19, influenza, CMV and Epstein-Barr virus appeared linked to several top co-occurrence clusters. The authors suggested that the approach could potentially be generalized to other disease states and immunological phenotypes. V-gene and J-gene trimming of TCR beta chains was associated with a missense DCLRE1C variant in a later genetic analysis, and the association was replicated in an independent cohort. A later analysis associated 16,951 TCR beta sequences with specific HLA alleles at a false discovery rate of 0.05. A further reported finding was that TCR beta sequences accurately predicted the HLA-A and HLA-B alleles for most subjects in the first cohort. The classifier was reported to diagnose cytomegalovirus status with high specificity and sensitivity in both the original cohort and the validation cohort. Because some donors lacked HLA typing at each locus, the association tests relied only on the typed subset. The 87-base-pair reads could not distinguish some IMGT-functional V segments, including TRBV6-2 and TRBV6-3, so those segments were excluded. A later analysis found that most CMV-associated TCR beta chains appeared HLA-restricted, with HLA associations seemingly driven largely by CMV exposure.

The cohort comprised around 690 healthy bone marrow donors. At the time of sampling, every cohort member was nominally healthy, though immune exposures that went unrecorded were likely present. The donor tested CMV seropositive, placing the donor among the 250 to 350 seropositive members of the cohort. A peripheral blood sample was provided by each donor, and peripheral blood mononuclear cells were used for TCR beta sequencing. The Qiagen DNeasy Blood Extraction Kit was used to extract genomic DNA from the blood cell samples. To note about this clone: The clone's antigen remains unknown. Qualities for individual bases were not recorded, and no much larger clone is one base off.

The library relied on the immunoSEQ multiplex PCR assay. For the multiplex PCR, a mixture combining 60 forward primers for TCR Vbeta segments and 13 reverse primers for TCR Jbeta segments was used. Amplification of the CDR3 region of rearranged TCR beta genes was performed with a multiplex PCR assay on genomic DNA. The amplified TCR beta libraries were sequenced on the Illumina HiSeq System as 87-base-pair reads. As for the original processing: A later analysis tallied about 77 million unique TCR beta chains across the 610 or so repertoires, and about 10 million of those chains were shared by two or more donors. To remove PCR and sequencing errors, raw reads were error-corrected and collapsed into unique sequences using a nearest-neighbor algorithm that merged closely related sequences. Alignment of CDR3 sequences to IMGT reference sequences was used to assign V, D and J gene segments. For a sequence to be retained, a match of at least six nucleotides was required to both a V gene segment and a J gene segment. Rearrangements were called productive when the CDR3 lacked stop codons and stayed in frame with V and J; all others were non-productive. Following IMGT convention, CDR3 was defined as the stretch from the second conserved V-encoded cysteine up to the conserved J-encoded phenylalanine. The earlier analysis of about 610 of the donors excluded any sequence lacking an unambiguous match to a single V gene segment. An earlier analysis of fewer than 750 of the donors called V segments functional above 56.7% productive rearrangements and segregating when the between-donor standard deviation exceeded 5%. A statistical classification framework was built for diagnosing cytomegalovirus status from the catalog of TCR beta chain sequences. A later analysis assigned V and J genes by comparing TCR nucleotide sequences with IMGT/GENE-DB human TR gene sequences. A later analysis assigned CDR3 sequences and most-parsimonious VDJ recombination scenarios with the TCRdist pipeline. A later analysis defined each TCR beta chain by its CDR3 amino acid sequence plus V-gene family, and excluded reads lacking a unique V-gene family. In a later analysis, 450 to 600 highly shared, low-generation-probability nucleotide sequences were removed to address suspected cross-contamination and a sequencing artifact. In a later analysis, a clonal expansion index for each public chain was calculated from normalized within-repertoire ranks of inferred template counts. A later analysis computed generation probabilities with a VDJ recombination model fitted to out-of-frame rearrangements, and checked the results against IGoR. Hypergeometric tests were used in a later analysis to score TCR-TCR, TCR-HLA and TCR-CMV co-occurrence, with a repertoire-size bias correction applied to the TCR pairs. False discovery rates were estimated in a later analysis by permuting HLA or CMV assignments 20 times. In a later analysis, co-occurring TCRs were grouped using DBSCAN, with TCRdist sequence similarity added in when clustering inside HLA-allele-positive subsets. For co-occurrence clustering, repertoires with fewer than 30,000 or more than 120,000 public chains were excluded, along with roughly 5 repertoires with anomalous nucleotide sharing. Here the immuneACCESS table is served through TCRdb, limited to in-frame sequences with V and J called. Missing clones are a known gap in these copies; in checked studies unresolved V genes cover under half, and the rest lacks a known reason. The V and J calls and the clone size are those of that table, but D and trimming were determined from the DNA. The sample table lists about 190,000 clones, approximately 80% of them with a count of one. Jointly, the top ten make up under 7% of the sample.

V is reduced by 4 bases and J by 2 bases, leaving a spacing of 17 bases between them. The CDR3 has 16 amino acids, counting the end cysteine and phenylalanine. Of the read, only the CDR3 DNA is kept; its 48 bases are in frame from base 1. Sequences LNHNV (CDR1) and YYDKDF (CDR2) are obtained from the germline V gene (reference sequence). The sequence is built from TRBV15 and TRBJ2-5, and TRBD1 may be the D gene, going by 6 matching bases. Material for sequencing was PBMCs. The receptor's source is a woman aged 25 to 39 in good health and CMV-seropositive. The CDR3 in this case is CATSTGARAPQETQYF. The DNA sequence follows: TGTGCCACCAGCACAGGGGCGCGGGCCCCACAAGAGACCCAGTACTTC. The reference TRBV15 and TRBJ2-5 proteins fill in what lies around the CDR3, so the full variable domain reads DAMVIQNPRYQVTQFGKPVTLSCSQTLNHNVMYWYQQKSSQAPKLLFHYYDKDFNNEADTPDNFQSRRPNTSFCFLDIRSPGLGDTAMYLCATSTGARAPQETQYFGPGTRLLVL.